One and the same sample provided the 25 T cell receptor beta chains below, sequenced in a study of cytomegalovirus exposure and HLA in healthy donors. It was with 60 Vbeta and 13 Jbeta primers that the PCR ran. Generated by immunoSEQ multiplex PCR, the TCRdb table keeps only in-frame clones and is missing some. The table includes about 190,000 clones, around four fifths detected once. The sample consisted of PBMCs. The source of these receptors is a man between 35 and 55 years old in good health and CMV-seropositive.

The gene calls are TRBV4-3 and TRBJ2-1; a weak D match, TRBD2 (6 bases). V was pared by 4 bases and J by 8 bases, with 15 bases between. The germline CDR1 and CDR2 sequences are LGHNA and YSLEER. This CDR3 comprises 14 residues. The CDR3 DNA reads TGCGCCAGCAGCCGCCGATTAGCTAGCGATGAGCAGTTCTTC. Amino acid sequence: CASSRRLASDEQFF.

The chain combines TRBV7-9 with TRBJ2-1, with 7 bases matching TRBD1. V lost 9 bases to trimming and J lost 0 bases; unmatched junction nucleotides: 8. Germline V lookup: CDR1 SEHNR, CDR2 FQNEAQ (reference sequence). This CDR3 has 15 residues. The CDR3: CASSGGDSSYNEQFF. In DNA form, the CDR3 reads TGTGCCAGTTCGGGTGGGGACAGCTCCTACAATGAGCAGTTCTTC. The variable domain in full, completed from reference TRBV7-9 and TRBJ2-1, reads DTGVSQNPRHKITKRGQNVTFRCDPISEHNRLYWYRQTLGQGPEFLTYFQNEAQLEKSRLLSDRFSAERPKGSFSTLEIQRTEQGDSAMYLCASSGGDSSYNEQFFGPGTRLTVL.

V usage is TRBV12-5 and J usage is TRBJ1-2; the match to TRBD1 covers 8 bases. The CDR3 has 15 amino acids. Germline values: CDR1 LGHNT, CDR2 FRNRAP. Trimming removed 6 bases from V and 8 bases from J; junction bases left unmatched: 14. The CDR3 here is CASGSGQGGRRGYTF. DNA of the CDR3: TGTGCTAGTGGCTCCGGACAGGGCGGTCGTCGAGGCTACACCTTC.

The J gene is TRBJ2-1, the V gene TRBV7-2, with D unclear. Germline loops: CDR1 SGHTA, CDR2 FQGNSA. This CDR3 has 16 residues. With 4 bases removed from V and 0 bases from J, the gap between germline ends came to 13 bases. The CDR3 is CASSSLRSSSYNEQFF. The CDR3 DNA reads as TGTGCCAGCAGCTCACTTCGATCTAGCTCCTACAATGAGCAGTTCTTC.

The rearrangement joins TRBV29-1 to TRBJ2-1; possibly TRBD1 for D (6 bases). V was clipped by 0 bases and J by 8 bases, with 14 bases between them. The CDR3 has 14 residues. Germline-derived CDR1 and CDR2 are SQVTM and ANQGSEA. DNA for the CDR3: TGCAGCGTTGAAGAGGGGCAGGGGATCGATGAGCAGTTCTTC. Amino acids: CSVEEGQGIDEQFF.

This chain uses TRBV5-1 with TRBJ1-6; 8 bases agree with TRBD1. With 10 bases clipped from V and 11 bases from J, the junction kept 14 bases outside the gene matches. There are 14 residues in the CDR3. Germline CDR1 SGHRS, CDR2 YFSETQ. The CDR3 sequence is CARPRGTGTPPLHF. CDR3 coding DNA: TGCGCCCGCCCGAGGGGGACAGGTACCCCACCCCTCCACTTT.

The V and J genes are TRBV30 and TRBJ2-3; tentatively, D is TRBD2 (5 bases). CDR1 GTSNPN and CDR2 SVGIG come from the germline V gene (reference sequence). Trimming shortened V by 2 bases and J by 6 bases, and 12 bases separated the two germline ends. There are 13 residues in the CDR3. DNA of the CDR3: TGTGCCTGGAGTCCGGACTTGGGGGATACGCAGTATTTT. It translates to CAWSPDLGDTQYF.

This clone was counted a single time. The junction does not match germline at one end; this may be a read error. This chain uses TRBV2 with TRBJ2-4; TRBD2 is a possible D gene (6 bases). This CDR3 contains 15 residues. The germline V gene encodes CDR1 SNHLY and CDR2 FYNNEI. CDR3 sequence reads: CASSNRTLAKNSQYF. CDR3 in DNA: TGTGCCAGCAGTAATAGAACACTAGCCAAAAACAGTCAGTACTTC.

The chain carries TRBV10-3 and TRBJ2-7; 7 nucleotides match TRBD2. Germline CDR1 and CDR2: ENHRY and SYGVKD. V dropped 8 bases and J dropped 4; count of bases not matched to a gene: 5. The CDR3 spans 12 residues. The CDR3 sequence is CAIARDYYEQYF. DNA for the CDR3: TGTGCCATCGCCCGGGACTATTACGAGCAGTACTTC.

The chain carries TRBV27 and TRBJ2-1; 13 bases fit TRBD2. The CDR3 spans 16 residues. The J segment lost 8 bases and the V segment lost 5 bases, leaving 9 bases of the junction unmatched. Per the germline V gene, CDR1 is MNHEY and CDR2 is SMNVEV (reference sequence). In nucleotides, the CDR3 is TGTGCCAGCAGTACCAGACTAGCGGGAGGTTATGATGAGCAGTTCTTC. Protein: CASSTRLAGGYDEQFF.

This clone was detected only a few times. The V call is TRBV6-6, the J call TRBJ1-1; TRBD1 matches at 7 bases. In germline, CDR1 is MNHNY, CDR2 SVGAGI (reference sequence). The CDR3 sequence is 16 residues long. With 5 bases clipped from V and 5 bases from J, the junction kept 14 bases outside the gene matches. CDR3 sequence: CASSRPSGGSETEAFF. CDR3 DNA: TGTGCCAGCAGTCGGCCCTCAGGGGGAAGCGAGACTGAAGCTTTCTTT.

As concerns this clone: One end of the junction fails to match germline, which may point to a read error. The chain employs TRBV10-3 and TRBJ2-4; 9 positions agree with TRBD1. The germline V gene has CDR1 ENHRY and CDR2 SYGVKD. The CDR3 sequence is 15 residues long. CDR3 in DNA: TGTGCCATCAGTGTAACCGGGACAGGGAAAAACAGTCAGTACTTC. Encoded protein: CAISVTGTGKNSQYF.

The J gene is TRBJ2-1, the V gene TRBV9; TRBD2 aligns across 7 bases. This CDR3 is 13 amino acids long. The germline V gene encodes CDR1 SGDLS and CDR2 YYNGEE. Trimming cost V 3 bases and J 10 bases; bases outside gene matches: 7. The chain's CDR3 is CASSGALAAEQFF. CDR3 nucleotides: TGTGCCAGCAGCGGGGCTCTAGCGGCGGAGCAGTTCTTC.

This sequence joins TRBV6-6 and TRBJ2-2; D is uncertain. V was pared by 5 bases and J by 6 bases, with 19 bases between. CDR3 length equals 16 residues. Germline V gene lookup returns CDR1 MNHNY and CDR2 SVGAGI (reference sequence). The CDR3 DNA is TGTGCCAGCAGTCCCCTTGGTTGGCAAATGGCCGGGGAGCTGTTTTTT. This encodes CASSPLGWQMAGELFF.

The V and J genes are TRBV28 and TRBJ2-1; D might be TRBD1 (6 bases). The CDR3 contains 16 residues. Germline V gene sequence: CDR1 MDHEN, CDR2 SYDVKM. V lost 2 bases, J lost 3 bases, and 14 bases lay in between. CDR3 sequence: CASSLGGGRVYNEQFF. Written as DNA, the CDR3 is TGTGCCAGCAGTTTAGGTGGGGGCAGAGTCTACAATGAGCAGTTCTTC. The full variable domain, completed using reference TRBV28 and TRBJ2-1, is DVKVTQSSRYLVKRTGEKVFLECVQDMDHENMFWYRQDPGLGLRLIYFSYDVKMKEKGDIPEGYSVSREKKERFSLILESASTNQTSMYLCASSLGGGRVYNEQFFGPGTRLTVL.

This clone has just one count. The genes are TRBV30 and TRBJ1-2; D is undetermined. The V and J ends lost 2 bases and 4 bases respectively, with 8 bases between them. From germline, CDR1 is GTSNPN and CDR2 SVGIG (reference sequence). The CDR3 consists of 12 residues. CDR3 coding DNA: TGTGCCTGGAGTTCAACAGTCTATGGCTACACCTTC. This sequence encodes CAWSSTVYGYTF.

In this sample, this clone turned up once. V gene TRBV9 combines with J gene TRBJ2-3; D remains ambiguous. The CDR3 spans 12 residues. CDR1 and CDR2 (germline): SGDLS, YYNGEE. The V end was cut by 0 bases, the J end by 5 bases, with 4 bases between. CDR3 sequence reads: CASSVVGDTQYF. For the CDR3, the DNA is TGTGCCAGCAGCGTAGTCGGAGATACGCAGTATTTT.

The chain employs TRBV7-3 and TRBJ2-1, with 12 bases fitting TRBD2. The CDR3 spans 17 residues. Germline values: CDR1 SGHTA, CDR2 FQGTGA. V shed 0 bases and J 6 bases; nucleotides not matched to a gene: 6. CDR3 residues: CASSLTGGLAGSNEQFF. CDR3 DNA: TGTGCCAGCAGCTTAACGGGTGGACTAGCGGGATCCAATGAGCAGTTCTTC. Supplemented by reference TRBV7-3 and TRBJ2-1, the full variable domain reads GAGVSQTPSNKVTEKGKYVELRCDPISGHTALYWYRQSLGQGPEFLIYFQGTGAADDSGLPNDRFFAVRPEGSVSTLKIQRTERGDSAVYLCASSLTGGLAGSNEQFFGPGTRLTVL.

CDR3 residues: CASSPNLPYEQYF. As DNA, the CDR3 is TGTGCCAGCAGTCCCAATCTACCGTACGAGCAGTACTTC. The genes are TRBV27 and TRBJ2-7, with unresolved D. This CDR3 region has 13 residues. Trimming stripped 5 bases from V and 4 bases from J, with 12 bases between. Per the germline V gene, CDR1 is MNHEY and CDR2 is SMNVEV (reference sequence).

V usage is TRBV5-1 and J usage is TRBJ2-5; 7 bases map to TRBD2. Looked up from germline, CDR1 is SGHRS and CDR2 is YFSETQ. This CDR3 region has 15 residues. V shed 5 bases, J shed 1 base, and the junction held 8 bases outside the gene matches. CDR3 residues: CASSLGGSRQETQYF. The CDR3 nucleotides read TGCGCCAGCAGTCTGGGAGGGAGCCGCCAAGAGACCCAGTACTTC.

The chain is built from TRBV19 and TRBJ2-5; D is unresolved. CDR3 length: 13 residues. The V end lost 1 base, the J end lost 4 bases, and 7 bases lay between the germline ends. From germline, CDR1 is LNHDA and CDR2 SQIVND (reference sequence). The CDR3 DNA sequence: TGTGCCAGTAGTATAGCGGCAGGAGAGACCCAGTACTTC. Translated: CASSIAAGETQYF.

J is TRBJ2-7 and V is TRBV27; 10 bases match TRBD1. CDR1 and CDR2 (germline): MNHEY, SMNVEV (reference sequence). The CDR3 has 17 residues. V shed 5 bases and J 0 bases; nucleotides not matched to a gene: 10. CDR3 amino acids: CASSTSPGTGVSYEQYF. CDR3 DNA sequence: TGTGCCAGCAGTACCAGCCCCGGGACAGGGGTCTCCTACGAGCAGTACTTC.

The CDR3 DNA follows: TGTGCCAGCAGAGAGGGGACAGGGTTCTTCGAGCAGTACTTC. Translating gives CASREGTGFFEQYF. This chain links TRBV2 with TRBJ2-7; TRBD1 matches at 9 bases. V shed 6 bases and J 6 bases; nucleotides not matched to a gene: 9. The CDR3 length is 14 residues. The germline gives CDR1 SNHLY, CDR2 FYNNEI.

CDR3 sequence: CALAGEKLFF. In DNA, the CDR3 is TGTGCCCTGGCGGGCGAAAAACTGTTTTTT. The rearrangement links TRBV30 to TRBJ1-4, with D unclear. Germline CDR1 reads GTSNPN; CDR2 reads SVGIG (reference sequence). The CDR3 is 10 residues long. Trimming cost V 8 bases and J 8 bases, with 9 bases left between them.

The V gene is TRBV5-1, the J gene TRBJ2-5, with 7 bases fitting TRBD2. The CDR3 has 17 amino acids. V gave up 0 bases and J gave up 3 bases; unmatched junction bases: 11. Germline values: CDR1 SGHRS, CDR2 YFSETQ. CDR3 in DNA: TGCGCCAGCAGCTTGGGGGCATCAGCGGGGCTGGAAGAGACCCAGTACTTC. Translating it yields CASSLGASAGLEETQYF.